This T cell receptor beta chain came from a study of blood T cell repertoires in COVID-19. This CDR3 contains 17 residues. Trimming at V came to 4 bases and at J to 7 bases, leaving 14 bases not matched to a gene. The germline gives CDR1 SGHDN, CDR2 FVKESK. Using immunoSEQ multiplex PCR, the repertoire was profiled, and TCRdb retains in-frame clones only, with some absent. The sample lists 310,000 or so clones; 70% to 90% were seen once. The receptor comes from a woman aged 40 to 49 who had recovered from COVID-19. The source material was PBMCs or T cells enriched from blood (not recorded which). The chain recombines TRBV14 with TRBJ2-1; TRBD1 matches 9 bases. The CDR3 DNA is TGTGCCAGCAGCCGGTATTTCGGACAGGGGAATCCGAATGAGCAGTTCTTC. This codes for CASSRYFGQGNPNEQFF.